The 7 T cell receptor beta chains reported below all come from one sample, sequenced in a study of spatial heterogeneity in lung cancer. Time point: sample taken at primary tumor resection. Unsorted tumor, nontumor lung tissue or cryopreserved PBMC supplied the whole RNA. One entry per CDR3 protein results from TCRdb running MiXCR on the 5' RACE reads. This sample yields roughly 48,000 distinct CDR3 sequences, of which about 11% are seen a single time; roughly 40% belongs to the top ten. The sequenced sample was PBMCs, obtained at surgery. These receptors all stem from a female donor with early-stage non-small cell lung cancer.

This clonotype was counted ten times or more. The gene calls are TRBV7-6 and TRBJ1-4; no reliable D call. The CDR3 consists of 14 residues. Germline loops: CDR1 SGHVS, CDR2 FNYEAQ. Deletions cut 5 bases from V and 0 bases from J, with 7 bases between. For the CDR3, the DNA is TGTGCCAGCAGCCAACTTGCAACTAATGAAAAACTGTTTTTT. This encodes CASSQLATNEKLFF.

In its sample, this clonotype was seen a few times. This sequence joins TRBV7-8 and TRBJ1-6; no reliable D call. The CDR3 covers 16 residues. Germline-derived CDR1 and CDR2 are SGHVS and FQNEAQ. The ends were cut back, 1 base at V and 7 bases at J, with 14 bases in the middle. CDR3 loop: CASSLGFPSANSPLHF. Here the CDR3 DNA reads TGTGCCAGCAGCTTAGGGTTTCCCTCGGCCAATTCACCCCTCCACTTT.

The genes are TRBV12-3 or TRBV12-4 and TRBJ1-1; possible D gene TRBD1, 5 bases. CDR3 length: 16 residues. Trimming took 6 bases from V and 3 from J, leaving 20 bases between them. Written as DNA, the CDR3 is TGTGCCAGCAGCCTTCCCGGGGGTAGGGGCTACACTGAAGCTTTCTTT. Its translation is CASSLPGGRGYTEAFF.

This chain's CDR3 is CASSVTEGAAYGYTF. CDR3 nucleotide sequence: TGTGCCAGCAGTGTGACAGAGGGAGCCGCCTATGGCTACACCTTC. This chain links TRBV6-1 with TRBJ1-2, with D tentatively TRBD1 (5 bases). This CDR3 has 15 amino acids. Germline assignment: CDR1 MNHNS and CDR2 SASEGT. V was trimmed by 4 bases and J by 4 bases, leaving 16 bases between them.

The chain uses TRBV18 and TRBJ2-1; D is uncertain. Germline values: CDR1 KGHSH, CDR2 LQKENI. The CDR3 runs to 14 residues. Trimming removed 3 bases at V and 2 bases at J, with 8 bases between. CDR3 protein: CASSPSTTYNEQFF. The CDR3, as DNA: TGTGCCAGCTCACCGTCCACGACCTACAATGAGCAGTTCTTC. Using reference TRBV18 and TRBJ2-1 for the parts outside the CDR3, the full variable domain is NAGVMQNPRHLVRRRGQEARLRCSPMKGHSHVYWYRQLPEEGLKFMVYLQKENIIDESGMPKERFSAEFPKEGPSILRIQQVVRGDSAAYFCASSPSTTYNEQFFGPGTRLTVL.

In this sample, this clonotype turned up many times. The chain couples TRBV21-1 to TRBJ2-4; whether TRBD1, the table's D call, matches the DNA was not checked. TRBV21-1 corresponds to a pseudogene. The CDR3 covers 17 residues. The CDR3 loop is CARDRGPGVLAKNIQYF. For the CDR3, the DNA is TGTGCCAGAGACAGGGGGCCGGGGGTTTTAGCCAAAAACATTCAGTACTTC.

This clonotype was found a few times. The chain combines TRBV5-6 with TRBJ2-7, with D perhaps matching TRBD1 or TRBD2 (6 bases each). CDR3 length: 14 amino acids. Germline V CDR1 and CDR2: SGHDT, YYEEEE. V lost 2 bases to trimming and J lost 1 base, with 10 bases between them. In nucleotides, the CDR3 is TGTGCCAGCAGCTTAGGGGGGCTGTCCTACGAGCAGTACTTC. Amino acids: CASSLGGLSYEQYF.